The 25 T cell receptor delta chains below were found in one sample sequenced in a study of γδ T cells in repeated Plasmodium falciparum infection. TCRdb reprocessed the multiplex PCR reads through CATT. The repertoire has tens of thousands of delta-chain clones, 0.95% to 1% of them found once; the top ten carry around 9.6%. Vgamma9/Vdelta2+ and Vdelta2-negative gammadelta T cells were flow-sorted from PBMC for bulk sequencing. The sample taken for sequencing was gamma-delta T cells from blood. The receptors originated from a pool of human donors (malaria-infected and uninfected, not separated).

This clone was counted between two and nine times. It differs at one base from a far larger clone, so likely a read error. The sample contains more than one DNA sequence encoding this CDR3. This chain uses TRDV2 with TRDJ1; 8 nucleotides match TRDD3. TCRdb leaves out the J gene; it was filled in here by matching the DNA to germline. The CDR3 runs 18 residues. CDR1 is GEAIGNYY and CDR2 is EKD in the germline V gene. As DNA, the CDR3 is TGTGCCTGTGACACCGTGATGGGGGGGATAGGTTGGACCGACAAACTCATCTTT. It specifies CACDTVMGGIGWTDKLIF.

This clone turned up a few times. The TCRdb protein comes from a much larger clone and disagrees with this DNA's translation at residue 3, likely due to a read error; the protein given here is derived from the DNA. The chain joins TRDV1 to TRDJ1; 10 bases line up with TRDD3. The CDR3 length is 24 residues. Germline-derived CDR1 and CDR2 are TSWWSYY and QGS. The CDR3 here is CARGNGGFRPLGLIGGYSLFKLIF. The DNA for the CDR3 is TGTGCTCGTGGGAACGGAGGATTCCGACCCTTGGGACTTATTGGGGGATACTCGCTCTTTAAACTCATCTTT.

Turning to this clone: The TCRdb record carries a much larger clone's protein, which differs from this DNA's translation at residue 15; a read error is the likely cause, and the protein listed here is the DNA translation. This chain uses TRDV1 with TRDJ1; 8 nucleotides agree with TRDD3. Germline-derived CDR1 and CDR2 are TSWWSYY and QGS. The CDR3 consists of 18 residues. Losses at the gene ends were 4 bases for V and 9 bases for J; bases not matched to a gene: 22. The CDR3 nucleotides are TGTGCTCTTGGGGCGCCTCCTCTTGGTGGGGGATTGAATGCTGAACTCATCTTT. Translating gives CALGAPPLGGGLNAELIF.

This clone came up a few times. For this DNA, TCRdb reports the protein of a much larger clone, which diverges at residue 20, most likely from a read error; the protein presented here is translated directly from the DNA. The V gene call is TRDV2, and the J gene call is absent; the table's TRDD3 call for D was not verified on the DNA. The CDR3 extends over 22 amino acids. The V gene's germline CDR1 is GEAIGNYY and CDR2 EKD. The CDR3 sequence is CACDSIDTGGSRGTWDTRQVFF. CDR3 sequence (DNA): TGTGCCTGTGATTCCATTGATACTGGGGGATCTCGGGGCACCTGGGACACCCGACAGGTGTTTTTC.

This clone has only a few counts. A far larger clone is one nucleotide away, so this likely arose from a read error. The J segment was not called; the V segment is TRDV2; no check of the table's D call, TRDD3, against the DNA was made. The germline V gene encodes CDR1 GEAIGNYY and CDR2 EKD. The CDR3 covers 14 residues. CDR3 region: CACDTVLGDTGLIF. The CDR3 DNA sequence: TGTGCCTGTGACACCGTACTGGGGGATACGGGGCTCATCTTC.

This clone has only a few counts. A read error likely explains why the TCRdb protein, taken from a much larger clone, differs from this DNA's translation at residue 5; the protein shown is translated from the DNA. This CDR3 is CACDSLMGDTTDKLIF. The CDR3 DNA is TGTGCCTGTGACTCCCTAATGGGGGATACGACCGATAAACTCATCTTT. This chain uses TRDV2 with TRDJ1; 11 nucleotides align to TRDD3. The J gene was missing in TCRdb and was found by matching the end of the DNA to germline. The CDR3 loop spans 16 amino acids. J gave up 2 bases and V 3 bases, and 7 bases lay outside the gene matches. The germline CDR1 and CDR2 sequences are GEAIGNYY and EKD.

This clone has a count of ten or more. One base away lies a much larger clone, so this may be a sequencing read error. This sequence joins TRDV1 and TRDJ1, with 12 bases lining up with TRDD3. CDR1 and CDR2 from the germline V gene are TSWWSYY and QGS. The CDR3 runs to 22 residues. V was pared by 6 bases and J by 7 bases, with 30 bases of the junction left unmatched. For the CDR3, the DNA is TGTGCTCTTGGAGATTTCCCTTCTGTGAGGGGGATACTGGGGGATACACCCGGTAAACTCATCTTT. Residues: CALGDFPSVRGILGDTPGKLIF.

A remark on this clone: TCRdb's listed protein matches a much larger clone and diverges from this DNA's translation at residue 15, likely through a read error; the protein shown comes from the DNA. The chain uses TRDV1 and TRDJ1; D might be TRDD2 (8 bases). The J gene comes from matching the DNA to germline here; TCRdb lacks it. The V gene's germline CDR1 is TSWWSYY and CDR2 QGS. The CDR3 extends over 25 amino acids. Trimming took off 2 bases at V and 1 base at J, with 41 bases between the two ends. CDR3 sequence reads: CALGEGDFLRDPWGESTRGTDKLIF. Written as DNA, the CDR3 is TGTGCTCTTGGGGAAGGGGACTTCCTACGTGACCCCTGGGGGGAGTCGACCCGAGGCACCGATAAACTCATCTTT.

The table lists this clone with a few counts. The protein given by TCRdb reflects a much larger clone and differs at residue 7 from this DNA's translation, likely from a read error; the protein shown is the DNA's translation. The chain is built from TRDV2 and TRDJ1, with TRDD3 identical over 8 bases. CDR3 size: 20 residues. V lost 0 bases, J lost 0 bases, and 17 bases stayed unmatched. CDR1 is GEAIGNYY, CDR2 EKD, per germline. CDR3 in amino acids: CACDTENRLTGGPHTDKLIF. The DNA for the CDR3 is TGTGCCTGTGACACCGAAAACAGGTTGACTGGGGGTCCACACACCGATAAACTCATCTTT.

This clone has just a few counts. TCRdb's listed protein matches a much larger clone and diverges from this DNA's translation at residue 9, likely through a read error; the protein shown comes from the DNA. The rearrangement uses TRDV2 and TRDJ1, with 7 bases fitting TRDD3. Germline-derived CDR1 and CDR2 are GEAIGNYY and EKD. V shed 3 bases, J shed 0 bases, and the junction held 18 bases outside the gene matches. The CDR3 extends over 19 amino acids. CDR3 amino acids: CACDSLTGVQTEYTDKLIF. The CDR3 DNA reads TGTGCCTGTGACTCTCTAACTGGGGTACAGACTGAGTACACCGATAAACTCATCTTT.

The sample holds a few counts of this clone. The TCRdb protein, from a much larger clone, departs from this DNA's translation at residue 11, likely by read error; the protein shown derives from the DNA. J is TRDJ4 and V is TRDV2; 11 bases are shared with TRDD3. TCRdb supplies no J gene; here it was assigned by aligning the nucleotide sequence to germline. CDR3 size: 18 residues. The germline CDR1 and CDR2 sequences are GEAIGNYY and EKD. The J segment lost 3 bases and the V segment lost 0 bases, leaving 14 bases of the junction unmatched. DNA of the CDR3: TGTGCCTGTGACACCGTCGGTGGGGGATACGTATACGAAGGACCCCTGATCTTT. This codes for CACDTVGGGYVYEGPLIF.

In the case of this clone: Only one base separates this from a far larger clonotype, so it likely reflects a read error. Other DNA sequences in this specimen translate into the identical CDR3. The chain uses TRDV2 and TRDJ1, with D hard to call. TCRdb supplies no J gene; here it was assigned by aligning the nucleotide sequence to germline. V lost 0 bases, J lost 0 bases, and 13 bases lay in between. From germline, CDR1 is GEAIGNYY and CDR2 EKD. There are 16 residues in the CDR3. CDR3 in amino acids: CACDTVTPGYTDKLIF. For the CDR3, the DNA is TGTGCCTGTGACACCGTCACTCCGGGCTACACCGATAAACTCATCTTT.

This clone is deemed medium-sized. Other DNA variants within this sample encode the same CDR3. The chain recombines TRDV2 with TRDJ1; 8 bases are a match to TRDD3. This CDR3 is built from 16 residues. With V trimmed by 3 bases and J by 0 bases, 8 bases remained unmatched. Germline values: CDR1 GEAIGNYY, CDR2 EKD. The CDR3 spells CACDRLGGNYTDKLIF. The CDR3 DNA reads TGTGCCTGTGACCGACTGGGGGGGAACTACACCGATAAACTCATCTTT.

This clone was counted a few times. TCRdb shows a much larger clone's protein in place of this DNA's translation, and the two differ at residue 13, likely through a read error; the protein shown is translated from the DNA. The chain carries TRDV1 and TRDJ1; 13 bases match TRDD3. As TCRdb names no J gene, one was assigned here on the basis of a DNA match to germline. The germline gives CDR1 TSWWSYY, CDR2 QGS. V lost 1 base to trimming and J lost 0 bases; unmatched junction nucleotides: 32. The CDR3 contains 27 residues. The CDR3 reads CALGEPPTIPRLTDWGIRGRYTDKLIF. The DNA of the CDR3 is TGTGCTCTTGGGGAACCGCCTACCATTCCCCGACTCACGGACTGGGGGATACGCGGGAGGTACACCGATAAACTCATCTTT.

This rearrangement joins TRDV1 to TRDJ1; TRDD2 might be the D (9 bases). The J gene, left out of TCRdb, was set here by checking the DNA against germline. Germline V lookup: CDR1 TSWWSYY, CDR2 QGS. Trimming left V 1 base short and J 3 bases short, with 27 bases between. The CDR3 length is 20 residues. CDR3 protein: CALGEQPSYGTGDTPDKLIF. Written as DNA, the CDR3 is TGTGCTCTTGGGGAACAACCTTCCTACGGTACTGGGGATACCCCCGATAAACTCATCTTT.

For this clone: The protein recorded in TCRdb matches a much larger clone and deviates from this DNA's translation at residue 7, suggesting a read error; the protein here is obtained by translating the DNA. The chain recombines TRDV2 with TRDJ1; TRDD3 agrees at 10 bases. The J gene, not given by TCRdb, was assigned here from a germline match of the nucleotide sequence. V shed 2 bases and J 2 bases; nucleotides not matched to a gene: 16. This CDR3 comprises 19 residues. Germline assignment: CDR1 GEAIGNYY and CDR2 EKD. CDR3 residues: CACDKVTPLGDRGTDKLIF. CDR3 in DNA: TGTGCCTGTGACAAGGTCACTCCCCTGGGGGATAGAGGGACCGATAAACTCATCTTT.

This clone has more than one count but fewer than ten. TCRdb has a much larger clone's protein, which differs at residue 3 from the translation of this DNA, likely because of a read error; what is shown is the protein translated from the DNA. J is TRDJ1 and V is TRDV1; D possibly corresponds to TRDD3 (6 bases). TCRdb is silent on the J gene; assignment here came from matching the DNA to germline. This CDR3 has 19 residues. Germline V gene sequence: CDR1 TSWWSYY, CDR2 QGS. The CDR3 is CAPGVHFGHSSYGTDKLIF. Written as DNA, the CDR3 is TGTGCTCCTGGGGTCCATTTCGGACATAGCTCATACGGCACCGATAAACTCATCTTT.

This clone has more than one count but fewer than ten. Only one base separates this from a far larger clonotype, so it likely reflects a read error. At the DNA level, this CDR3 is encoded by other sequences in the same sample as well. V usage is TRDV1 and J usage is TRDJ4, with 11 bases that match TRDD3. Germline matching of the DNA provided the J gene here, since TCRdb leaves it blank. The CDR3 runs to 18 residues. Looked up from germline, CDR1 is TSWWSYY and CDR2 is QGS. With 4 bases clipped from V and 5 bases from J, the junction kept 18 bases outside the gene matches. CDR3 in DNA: TGTGCTCTTGGGGGCTTACTCGAACTGGGGGATATGAAGGGGCCCCTGATCTTT. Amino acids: CALGGLLELGDMKGPLIF.

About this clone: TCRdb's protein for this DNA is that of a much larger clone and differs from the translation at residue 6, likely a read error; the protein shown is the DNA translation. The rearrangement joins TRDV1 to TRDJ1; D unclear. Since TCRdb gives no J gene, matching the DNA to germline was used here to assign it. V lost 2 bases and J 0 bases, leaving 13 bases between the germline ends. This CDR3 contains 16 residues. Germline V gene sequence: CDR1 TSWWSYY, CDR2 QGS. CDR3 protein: CALGEGPPTYTDKLIF. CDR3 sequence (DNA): TGTGCTCTTGGGGAAGGGCCCCCAACGTACACCGATAAACTCATCTTT.

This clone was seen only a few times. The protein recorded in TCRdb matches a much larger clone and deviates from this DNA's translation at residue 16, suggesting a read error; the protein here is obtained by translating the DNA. The CDR3 loop is CALGELKVPTGDKPGNTDKLIF. The CDR3 DNA is TGTGCTCTTGGGGAACTCAAGGTACCTACTGGGGATAAGCCCGGGAACACCGATAAACTCATCTTT. The genes are TRDV1 and TRDJ1; TRDD3 aligns across 7 bases. Since TCRdb gives no J gene, matching the DNA to germline was used here to assign it. Germline CDR1 TSWWSYY, CDR2 QGS. Trimming cost V 0 bases and J 0 bases; bases outside gene matches: 22. There are 22 residues in the CDR3.

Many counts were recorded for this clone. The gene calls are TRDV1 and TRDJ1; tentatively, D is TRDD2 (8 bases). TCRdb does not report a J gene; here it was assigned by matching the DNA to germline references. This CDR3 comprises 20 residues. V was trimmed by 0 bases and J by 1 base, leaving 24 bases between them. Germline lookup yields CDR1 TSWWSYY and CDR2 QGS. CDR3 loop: CALGELDFLLCLGGTDKLIF. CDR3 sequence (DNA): TGTGCTCTTGGGGAACTTGACTTCCTACTTTGTCTGGGGGGCACCGATAAACTCATCTTT.

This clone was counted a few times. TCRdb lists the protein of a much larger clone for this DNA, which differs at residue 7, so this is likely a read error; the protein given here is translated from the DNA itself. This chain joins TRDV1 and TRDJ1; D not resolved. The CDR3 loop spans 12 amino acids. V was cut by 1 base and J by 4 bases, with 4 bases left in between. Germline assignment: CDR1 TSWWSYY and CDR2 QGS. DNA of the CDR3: TGTGCTCTTGGGGAACAGTGCGATAAACTCATCTTT. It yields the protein CALGEQCDKLIF.

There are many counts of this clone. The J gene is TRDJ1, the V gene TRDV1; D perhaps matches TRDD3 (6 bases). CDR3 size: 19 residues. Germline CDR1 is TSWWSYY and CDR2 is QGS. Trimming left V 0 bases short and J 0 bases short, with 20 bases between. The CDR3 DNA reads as TGTGCTCTTGGGGAACTTATAAGGGGATCAAGGGAATACACCGATAAACTCATCTTT. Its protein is CALGELIRGSREYTDKLIF.

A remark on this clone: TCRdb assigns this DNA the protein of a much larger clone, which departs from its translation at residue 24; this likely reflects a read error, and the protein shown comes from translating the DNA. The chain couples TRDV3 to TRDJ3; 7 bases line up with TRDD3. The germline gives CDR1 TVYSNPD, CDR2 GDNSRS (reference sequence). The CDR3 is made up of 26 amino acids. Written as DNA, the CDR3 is TGTGCCTTTAATGATCTAACCCTCTTCGAGACTACTGATGTGGGGGACAGCTCCTGGGACACCCGACAGACGTTTTTC. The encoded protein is CAFNDLTLFETTDVGDSSWDTRQTFF.

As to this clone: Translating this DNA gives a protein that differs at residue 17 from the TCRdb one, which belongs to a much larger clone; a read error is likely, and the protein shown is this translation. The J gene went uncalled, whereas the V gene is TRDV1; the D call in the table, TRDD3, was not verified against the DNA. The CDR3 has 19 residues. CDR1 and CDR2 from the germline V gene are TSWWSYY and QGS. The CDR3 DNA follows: TGTGCTCTTGGGCATACTTCAAGCTGGGTGGTTCTGTACACCGATAAACCCATCTTT. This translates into CALGHTSSWVVLYTDKPIF.